This T cell receptor beta chain was recovered during a study of identical twins (dated by TCRdb to the mid-2010s). Some background on the complete study: The study deep-sequenced TCR alpha and beta repertoires from monozygotic twins, unrelated adults of various ages and cord blood to test whether fetal clonotypes persist. Replicate twin experiments were performed at different times using different library preparation protocols to rule out contamination. Broader findings and caveats from the paper: Because the same donors could not be followed over many years, the conclusions depended on cross-sectional statistical analysis. Compared with coincidental sharing between unrelated individuals, out-of-frame TCR alpha sequences shared between twins showed an excess of sequences with low generation probability. In monozygotic twins, out-of-frame TCR alpha sharing was systematically underestimated by recombination models, although the models agreed with sharing between unrelated individuals. Invariant T cells such as MAIT and iNKT could partly confound zero-insertion analyses, though diverse VJ usage argued against this for most clonotypes. The excess sharing between twins in beta out-of-frame sequences was weaker because fewer shared sequences reduced the signal-to-noise ratio. Fewer insertions were carried by abundant cord blood beta clonotypes, a similar but weaker trend appeared in young adult naive repertoires, and no such trend appeared in memory repertoires.

Every donor in the study was a healthy Caucasian. Three pairs of female monozygotic twins, all aged 18 to 29 years, made up the twin cohort. RNA for TCR libraries was isolated from peripheral blood mononuclear cells. V gives up 0 bases and J gives up 3 bases, and the segment between their germline ends measures 12 bases. From cysteine to phenylalanine, the CDR3 is 15 amino acids long. The CDR3 DNA has 45 bases and is translated from base 1. Taken from the germline V gene (reference sequence), the CDR1 and CDR2 loops are DFQATT and SNEGSKA. The library was obtained by 5' RACE. The sequencing machine was an Illumina HiSeq 2000. Template switching introduced a universal primer binding site; the final cDNA contained a unique molecular identifier, enabling accurate counting of TCR cDNA molecules. Specific primers in the conserved constant-segment region were used to synthesize first-strand cDNA for the TCR alpha and beta chains. To control for contamination, every cDNA library was double barcoded, receiving both a SMART-Mk sample barcode and Illumina barcodes. Two successive PCR steps introduced TruSeq adapter sequences along with Illumina sample barcodes. The TCR alpha and beta cDNA libraries were sequenced on the Illumina HiSeq platform using custom primers. The published analysis was carried out like this. Unique molecular identifiers were extracted from raw reads with MiGEC, and CDR3 positions were determined with MiXCR. Recombination models were inferred per individual with the repgenHMM and IGoR tools using an EM algorithm. The tcR package in R was used for shared clonotype analysis, with sharing normalized by the product of cloneset sizes. To study raw recombination free of thymic and clonal selection effects, out-of-frame nonproductive sequences were analyzed. TCRdb itself trimmed the public reads at Q25 with fastp, ran MiXCR and retained productive beta chains. Identical CDR3 protein sequences are pooled into one entry, listed with their most common genes and DNA. It is TCRdb's table, rather than the study itself, that gives the V and J calls and clone size. This sample holds hundreds of thousands of distinct CDR3 sequences; over 8.5% were observed only once. About 0.98% of the sample is held by the ten biggest clonotypes.

Only a few counts were recorded for this clonotype. Its antigen has not been determined. No much larger clone is present one base from it, and per-base qualities are unavailable. These data were also filed under a second study, of yellow fever vaccine responses in identical twins. The second study reports: According to the authors, the vaccine-induced T cell response in identical twins seemed to be partly convergent and partly specific to each individual. Focusing on identical twins, the study followed the T cell clones that responded to the vaccine, and did so with precision.

Sequenced: PBMCs. This chain is built from TRBV20-1 and TRBJ2-1; confidence is insufficient to name the D gene. The receptor was derived from a young woman in good health. The DNA reads TGCAGTGCTAGAGATTTAACAGCGAACTACAATGAGCAGTTCTTC. It specifies CSARDLTANYNEQFF.